This T cell receptor beta chain came from a study of breast tumors, draining lymph nodes, adjacent tissues. Study-level findings and limits: Tumor TCR diversity was below lymph nodes but above nontumor tissue. Tumor and nontumor repertoires were significantly more similar in luminal-like than in basal-like breast cancer. That most tumor T cells come from lymph nodes remained unproven. Data fit most tumor T cells coming from lymph node, expanding in tumor.

The V gene's germline CDR1 is KGHSH and CDR2 LQKENI. The ends lost 4 bases at V and 3 bases at J; junction bases unmatched: 2. The CDR3 length is 14 residues. Ten or more counts support this clonotype. Its antigen is not identified. MiXCR was run by TCRdb on the multiplex PCR reads, yielding one entry per CDR3 protein. The sample has more than 50,000 distinct CDR3 sequences, under 50% seen once. The clonotype was recovered from a female donor with breast cancer. Some clones in this sample may be carry-over from other donors' samples. This chain joins TRBV18 and TRBJ2-7, with 11 bases identical to TRBD1. Sequenced sample: breast tumor tissue. The CDR3 region has the DNA TGTGCCAGCTCACAGGGGACAGGGGGCTACGAGCAGTACTTC. It codes for CASSQGTGGYEQYF.